This T cell receptor (beta chain) is from a study of cytomegalovirus exposure and HLA in healthy donors. Findings and caveats of the study: Productive status was seen about 90% or about 30% of the time for most TCR beta V segments in an earlier analysis.

Vbeta (60) and Jbeta (13) primers were used in the PCR. Produced via immunoSEQ multiplex PCR; TCRdb's table is partial and in-frame only. The data hold around 100,000 clones, with 60% to 80% observed a single time. The CDR3 is 14 residues long. V dropped 4 bases and J dropped 3; count of bases not matched to a gene: 6. Germline CDR1 is MGHRA and CDR2 is YSYEKL. About this clone itself: What it binds is unknown.

V gene TRBV4-1 combines with J gene TRBJ2-7, with TRBD1 matching over 7 bases. The sequence was obtained from a man aged 50 to 60 in good health and CMV-seropositive. Sequenced sample: PBMCs. CDR3 bases: TGCGCCAGCAGCCTTACAGGGGAGAACTACGAGCAGTACTTC. Amino acid sequence: CASSLTGENYEQYF.